These 5 T cell receptor beta chains were all obtained from the same sample, sequenced in a study of cytomegalovirus exposure and HLA in healthy donors. The PCR ran on 60 Vbeta and 13 Jbeta primers. This table comes from immunoSEQ multiplex PCR, and its TCRdb copy is limited to in-frame clones, with some not included. The table lists 80,000 to 100,000 clones, roughly 70% of them singletons. Sample: PBMCs. The receptors were sampled from a man aged 50 to 59 in good health and CMV-seronegative.

The J gene is TRBJ2-5, the V gene TRBV9; TRBD1 is a possible D gene (6 bases). The CDR3 spans 14 residues. Between the trimmed V and J ends, which lost 3 bases and 5 bases, there was a span of 14 bases. Germline loops: CDR1 SGDLS, CDR2 YYNGEE. The CDR3 loop reads CASSGYGGRETQYF. For the CDR3, the DNA is TGTGCCAGCAGCGGTTATGGGGGCAGGGAGACCCAGTACTTC.

The chain recombines TRBV5-4 with TRBJ1-1; D unresolved. V lost 1 base and J lost 4, with 11 bases in between. CDR1 and CDR2 from the germline V gene are SGHNT and YYREEE (reference sequence). The CDR3 consists of 14 residues. The CDR3 nucleotides read TGTGCCAGCAGCTTGTACCGGGGAGGCACTGAAGCTTTCTTT. As protein: CASSLYRGGTEAFF.

The chain is built from TRBV6-5 and TRBJ1-2, with 8 positions matching TRBD1. With V trimmed by 6 bases and J by 5 bases, 8 bases remained unmatched. CDR1 is MNHEY, CDR2 SVGAGI, per germline. This CDR3 has 14 amino acids. CDR3 sequence: CASRARDRGYGYTF. In DNA, the CDR3 is TGTGCCAGCAGGGCCCGAGACAGGGGTTATGGCTACACCTTC.

This rearrangement joins TRBV6-5 to TRBJ1-2; D not certain. Between the trimmed V and J ends, which lost 5 bases and 1 base, there was a span of 14 bases. CDR1 is MNHEY and CDR2 is SVGAGI in the germline V gene. The CDR3 consists of 15 residues. The CDR3 sequence: CASSPRKSLNYGYTF. The CDR3 region has the DNA TGTGCCAGCAGTCCCCGTAAGAGTCTTAACTATGGCTACACCTTC.

The chain is built from TRBV13 and TRBJ1-1, with TRBD1 matching 8 bases. The CDR3 covers 17 residues. The germline gives CDR1 PRHDT, CDR2 FYEKMQ (reference sequence). V dropped 5 bases and J dropped 11; count of bases not matched to a gene: 22. The CDR3 loop is CASSGLTGVGGYGSAFF. The CDR3 coding sequence is TGTGCCAGCAGCGGGTTGACAGGGGTGGGAGGGTACGGGTCGGCTTTCTTT.